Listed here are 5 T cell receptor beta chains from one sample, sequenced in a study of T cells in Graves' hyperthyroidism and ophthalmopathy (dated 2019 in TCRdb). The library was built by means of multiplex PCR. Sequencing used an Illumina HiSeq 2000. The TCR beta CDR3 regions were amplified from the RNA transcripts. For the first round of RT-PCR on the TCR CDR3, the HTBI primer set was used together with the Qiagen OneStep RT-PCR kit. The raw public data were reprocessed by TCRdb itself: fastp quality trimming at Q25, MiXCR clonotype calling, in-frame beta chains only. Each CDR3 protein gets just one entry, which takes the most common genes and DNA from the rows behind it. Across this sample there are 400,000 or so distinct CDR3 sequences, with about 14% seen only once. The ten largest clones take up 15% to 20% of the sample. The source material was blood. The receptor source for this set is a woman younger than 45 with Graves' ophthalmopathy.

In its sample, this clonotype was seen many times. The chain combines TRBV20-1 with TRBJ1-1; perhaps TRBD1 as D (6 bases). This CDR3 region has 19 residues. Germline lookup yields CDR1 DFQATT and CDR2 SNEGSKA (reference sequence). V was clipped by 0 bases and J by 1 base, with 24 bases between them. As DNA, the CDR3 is TGCAGTGCTAGAGACCTGCTCCTTGTTGTGCAGGGGAAGAACACTGAAGCTTTCTTT. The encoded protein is CSARDLLLVVQGKNTEAFF.

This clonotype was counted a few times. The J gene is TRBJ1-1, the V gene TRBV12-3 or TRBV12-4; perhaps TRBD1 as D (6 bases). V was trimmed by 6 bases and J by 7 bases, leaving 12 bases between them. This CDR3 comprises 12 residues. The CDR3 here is CASSPGQIEAFF. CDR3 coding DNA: TGTGCCAGCAGCCCCGGACAGATTGAAGCTTTCTTT.

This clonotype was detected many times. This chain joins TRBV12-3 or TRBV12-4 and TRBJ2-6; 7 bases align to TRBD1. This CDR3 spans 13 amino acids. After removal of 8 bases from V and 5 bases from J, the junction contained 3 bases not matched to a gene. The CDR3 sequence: CASETGRANVLTF. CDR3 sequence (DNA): TGTGCCAGCGAGACAGGGAGGGCCAACGTCCTGACTTTC.

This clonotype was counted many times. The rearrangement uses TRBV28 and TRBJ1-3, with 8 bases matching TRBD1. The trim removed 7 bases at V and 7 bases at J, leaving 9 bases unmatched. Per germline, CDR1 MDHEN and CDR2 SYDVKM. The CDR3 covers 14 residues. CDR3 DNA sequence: TGTGCCAGCAACCCAGACAGGGGACGGAACACCATATATTTT. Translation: CASNPDRGRNTIYF.

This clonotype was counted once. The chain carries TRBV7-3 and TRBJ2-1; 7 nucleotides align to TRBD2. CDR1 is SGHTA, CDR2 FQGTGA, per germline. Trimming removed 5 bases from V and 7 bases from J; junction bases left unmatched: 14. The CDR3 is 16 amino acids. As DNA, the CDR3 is TGTGCCAGCAGCCTTAGCTCGGGGGGAGCGGGGAATGAGCAGTTCTTC. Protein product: CASSLSSGGAGNEQFF.